What follows describes a single TCR beta chain. Its matching antigen is unknown. This sample was included in a study of blood T cells in healthy people across ages. Whole-study findings and limits: With donor CMV status unknown, expanded clonotype changes were possibly confounded. Diversity was higher, and naive CD4+ cells more numerous, in long-lived donors than in aged donors.

Combining a sample-barcoded 5' primer with a J-beta primer mix, a second PCR ran for roughly 7 to 11 cycles. Using its own MiXCR run on the 5' RACE reads, TCRdb lists one record per CDR3 protein. This sample has about 730,000 distinct CDR3 sequences, with about 40% found just once. Healthy Caucasian individuals from Russia aged roughly 6 to 90 served as donors. Each individual donor underwent a draw of about 11 milliliters of peripheral blood. The TCR originated in a woman in her fifties or sixties in good health. Input material: blood.

CDR3: CASSLGTANSPLHF. CDR3 DNA sequence: TGTGCCAGCAGCTTGGGGACAGCTAATTCACCCCTCCACTTT. V and J are TRBV7-9 and TRBJ1-6, with 7 positions matching TRBD1. This CDR3 has 14 amino acids. CDR1 and CDR2 from the germline V gene are SEHNR and FQNEAQ (reference sequence). Unmatched junction bases numbered 2, after V lost 3 bases and J lost 6 bases.